This entry describes one T cell receptor beta chain. Each CDR3 protein is one row after TCRdb ran MiXCR on the RT-PCR reads. The sample contains over 5,500 distinct CDR3 sequences, about 83% of which appear only once. These data come from a study of yellow fever vaccine responses in identical twins. This CDR3 contains 14 residues. Germline V CDR1 and CDR2: KGHDR, SFDVKD. The V gene lost 7 bases and the J gene lost 4 bases, with 12 bases spanning the gap. The TCR sequence derives from a young woman who received the yellow fever vaccine. The chain carries TRBV24-1 and TRBJ2-2; D might be TRBD1 (5 bases). Source: T cells from blood (PBMCs), unsorted or a sorted subset (not recorded which), taken before or after yellow fever vaccination (not recorded which). The CDR3, as DNA: TGTGCCACCAGGGGAAGGGGATCCACCGGGGAGCTGTTTTTT. This sequence encodes CATRGRGSTGELFF.